The rows below give T cell receptor beta chains drawn from one sample of a study of PD-L1 blockade in urothelial cancer. Generated by immunoSEQ multiplex PCR, the TCRdb table keeps only in-frame clones and is missing some. The sample includes about 39,000 clones, more than 85% of them seen just once. The input for sequencing was PBMCs, taken around atezolizumab (anti-PD-L1) treatment. These receptors were collected from a man aged 60 to 75 with urothelial cancer. Each CDR3 is given with its conserved first and last residue. D genes are given only for firm matches. Clone size appears in some rows only: once, few, many, or a class for an expanded clone.

cdr3_length	d_call	v_call	j_call	clone_size	cdr3_aa	cdr3_nt
19	TRBD2	TRBV13	TRBJ2-1	-	CASSPDRAGLAGRLVEQFF	TGTGCCAGCAGCCCGGACAGGGCCGGACTAGCGGGACGGCTGGTTGAGCAGTTCTTC
16	-	TRBV11-3	TRBJ2-2	-	CASSRSRQLNTGELFF	TGTGCCAGCAGCCGGTCACGACAGCTAAACACCGGGGAGCTGTTTTTT
11	-	TRBV20-1	TRBJ2-7	-	CSVELNYEQYF	TGCAGTGTAGAATTGAACTACGAGCAGTACTTC
17	TRBD2	TRBV11-2	TRBJ2-2	-	CASSHRLAGGPTGELFF	TGTGCCAGCAGCCACCGACTAGCGGGAGGGCCCACCGGGGAGCTGTTTTTT
16	TRBD1	TRBV28	TRBJ1-4	-	CASSSFYRGANEKLFF	TGTGCCAGCAGCTCCTTCTACAGGGGGGCTAATGAAAAACTGTTTTTT
15	-	TRBV7-9	TRBJ2-1	-	CASSLVGTPYNEQFF	TGTGCCAGCAGCTTAGTCGGGACACCTTACAATGAGCAGTTCTTC
14	-	TRBV7-9	TRBJ1-2	once	CASSPEGFADGYTF	TGTGCCAGCAGCCCAGAGGGTTTTGCGGATGGCTACACCTTC
14	-	TRBV4-1	TRBJ2-6	-	CASSQGGGANVLTF	TGCGCCAGCAGCCAAGGCGGGGGGGCCAACGTCCTGACTTTC
14	-	TRBV6-5	TRBJ2-5	-	CASSPRQGGETQYF	TGTGCCAGCAGCCCCAGACAGGGAGGAGAGACCCAGTACTTC
14	-	TRBV7-9	TRBJ1-4	-	CASPPGGGNEKLFF	TGTGCCAGCCCCCCGGGAGGAGGGAATGAAAAACTGTTTTTT
17	TRBD2	TRBV5-4	TRBJ2-5	-	CASSLGSGGAIQETQYF	TGTGCCAGCAGCTTGGGGAGCGGGGGGGCTATCCAAGAGACCCAGTACTTC
18	TRBD2	TRBV5-6	TRBJ2-1	-	CASSWGRGGTLAYNEQFF	TGTGCCAGCAGCTGGGGACGGGGGGGCACCTTAGCCTACAATGAGCAGTTCTTC
16	-	TRBV7-9	TRBJ2-3	-	CASSPTRNQDTDTQYF	TGTGCCAGCAGTCCAACGCGAAACCAAGACACAGATACGCAGTATTTT
16	TRBD1	TRBV7-8	TRBJ2-1	-	CASSKDRASSYNEQFF	TGTGCCAGCAGCAAGGACAGGGCGAGCTCCTACAATGAGCAGTTCTTC
15	TRBD1	TRBV5-8	TRBJ2-3	-	CASSWYRGQTDTQYF	TGTGCCAGCAGCTGGTACAGGGGGCAAACAGATACGCAGTATTTT